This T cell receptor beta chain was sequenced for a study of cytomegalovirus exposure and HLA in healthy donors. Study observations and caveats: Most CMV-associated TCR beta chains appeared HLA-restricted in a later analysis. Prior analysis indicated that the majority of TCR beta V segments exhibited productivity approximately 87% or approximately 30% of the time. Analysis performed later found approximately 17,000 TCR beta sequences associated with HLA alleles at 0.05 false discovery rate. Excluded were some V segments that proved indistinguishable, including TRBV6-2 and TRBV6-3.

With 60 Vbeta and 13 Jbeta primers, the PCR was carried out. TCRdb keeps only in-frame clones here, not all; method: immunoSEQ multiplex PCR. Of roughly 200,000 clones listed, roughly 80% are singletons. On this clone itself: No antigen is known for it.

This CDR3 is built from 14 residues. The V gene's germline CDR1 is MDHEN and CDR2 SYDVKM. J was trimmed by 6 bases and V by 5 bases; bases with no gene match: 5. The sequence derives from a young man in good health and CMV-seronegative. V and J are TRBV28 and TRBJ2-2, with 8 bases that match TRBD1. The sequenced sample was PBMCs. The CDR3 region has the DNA TGTGCCAGCAGTCAGGGGGCCTCGGCCGGGGAGCTGTTTTTT. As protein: CASSQGASAGELFF.